The entry below describes one T cell receptor beta chain. Antigen unknown. A far more abundant clone sits one base away, making this likely a read error. Carrying unique molecular identifiers, the cDNA also gained a universal primer site through template switching. One entry per CDR3 protein, called by TCRdb with MiXCR from the 5' RACE reads. The sample holds approximately 1.8 million distinct CDR3 sequences, less than 40% seen once. The data originate from a study of identical twins. Overall study findings and caveats: Out-of-frame sharing of TCR alpha in monozygotic twins was underestimated by models. For cord blood, abundant beta clonotypes had fewer insertions, unlike memory repertoires, which showed none.

The receptor was derived from a newborn girl in good health. Material for sequencing was cord blood.

CDR3 protein: CASSSSGSAYEQYF. DNA for the CDR3: TGTGCCAGCAGTTCTAGCGGGAGCGCCTACGAGCAGTACTTC. The chain is built from TRBV12-3 or TRBV12-4 and TRBJ2-7, with 10 positions matching TRBD2. The CDR3 extends over 14 amino acids. The V segment lost 4 bases and the J segment 2 bases; nucleotides outside the gene matches: 2.